This T cell receptor beta chain emerged from a study of shared clonotypes between healthy human individuals. Findings of the study overall: Blood was the sole source, and tissue repertoires probably differ. The small donor group covered limited genetic and exposure diversity.

This CDR3 contains 13 residues. Germline V gene sequence: CDR1 SGHTA, CDR2 FQGNSA. V was shortened by 5 bases and J by 10 bases, with 17 bases between the two germline ends. Here immunoSEQ multiplex PCR was the method, and the copy in TCRdb shows in-frame clones only, minus some. Of fewer than 600,000 clones in the sample, 60% to 85% were seen once. This clone has a handful of counts. What it binds is not known. Sequenced material: PBMCs. This clonotype was sampled from a woman aged 40 to 50 in good health. Some clones in this sample may be carry-over from other donors' samples. V gene TRBV7-2 combines with J gene TRBJ1-2; the D gene is possibly TRBD1 (5 bases). Written as DNA, the CDR3 is TGTGCCAGCAGCCCAAGGCAGGGTTCTGTCTACACCTTC. Its protein product is CASSPRQGSVYTF.